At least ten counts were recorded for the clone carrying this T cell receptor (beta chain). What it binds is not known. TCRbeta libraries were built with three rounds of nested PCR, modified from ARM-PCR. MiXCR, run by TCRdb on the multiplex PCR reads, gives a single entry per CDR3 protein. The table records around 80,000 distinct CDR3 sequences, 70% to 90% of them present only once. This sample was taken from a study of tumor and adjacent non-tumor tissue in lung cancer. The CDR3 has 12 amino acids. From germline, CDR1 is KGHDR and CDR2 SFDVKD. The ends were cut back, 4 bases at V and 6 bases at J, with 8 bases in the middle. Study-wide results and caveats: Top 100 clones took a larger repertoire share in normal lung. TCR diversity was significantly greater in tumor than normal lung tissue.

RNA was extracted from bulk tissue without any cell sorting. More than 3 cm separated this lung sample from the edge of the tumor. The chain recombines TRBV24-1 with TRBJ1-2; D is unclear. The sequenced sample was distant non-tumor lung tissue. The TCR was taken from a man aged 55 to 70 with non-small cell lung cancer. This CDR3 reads CATSDRVDGYTF. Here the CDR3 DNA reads TGTGCCACCAGTGACCGGGTCGATGGCTACACCTTC.